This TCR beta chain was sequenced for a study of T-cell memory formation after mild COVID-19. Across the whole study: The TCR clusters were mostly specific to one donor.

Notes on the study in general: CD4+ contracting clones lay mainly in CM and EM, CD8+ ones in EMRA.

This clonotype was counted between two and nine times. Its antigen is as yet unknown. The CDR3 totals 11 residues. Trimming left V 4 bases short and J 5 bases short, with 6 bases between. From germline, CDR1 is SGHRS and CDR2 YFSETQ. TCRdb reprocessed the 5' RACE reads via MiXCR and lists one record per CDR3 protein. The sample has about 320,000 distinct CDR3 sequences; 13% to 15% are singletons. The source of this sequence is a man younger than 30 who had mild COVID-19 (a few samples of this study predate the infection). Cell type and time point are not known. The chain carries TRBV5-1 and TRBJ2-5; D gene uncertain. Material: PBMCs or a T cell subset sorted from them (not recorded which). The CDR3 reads CASSEVETQYF. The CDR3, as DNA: TGCGCCAGCAGCGAGGTGGAGACCCAGTACTTC.